This T cell receptor (beta chain) originates from a study of T cell responses to AZD1222 COVID-19 vaccine. General study findings and limits: Along spike, vaccine-associated CD4 TCRs were found throughout, with dominance at 160-218 and 743-854. The sample set comprised mostly white British donors with more females, and clonal diversity was possibly underestimated. Regions left unmutated in variants are reportedly the target of nearly half of spike-specific TCRs.

This CDR3 spans 19 amino acids. The V end lost 0 bases, the J end lost 0 bases, and 18 bases lay between the germline ends. Germline loops: CDR1 LNHDA, CDR2 SQIVND (reference sequence). Produced via immunoSEQ multiplex PCR; TCRdb's table is partial and in-frame only. Of some 150,000 clones in the sample, 75% to 95% were seen once. Of note for this clone: Its antigen is unknown.

This chain links TRBV19 with TRBJ1-5, with a possible D match to TRBD1 (5 bases). The TCR was taken from an adult in good health. Sample: peripheral blood, taken on day 0 of MenACWY control vaccination. The CDR3 bases are TGTGCCAGTAGTATAGATTCTTCCCCCGGGGGGGTTAGCAATCAGCCCCAGCATTTT. Its protein product is CASSIDSSPGGVSNQPQHF.